This T cell receptor (beta chain) was recorded in a study of metastatic and nonmetastatic thyroid tumors. No patient had received any treatment before thyroid surgery. Original methodology: The authors used CDR3 differences across clinicopathological groups to build a distant-metastasis classifier for papillary thyroid cancer. Via MiXCR, TCRdb re-called the PCR reads. These V and J calls rely on TCRdb rather than the paper's analysis. The repertoire holds around 20,000 clones, roughly 29% seen once, with roughly 6% in the top ten. Sequencing was done on a sample of blood. This clonotype originated in a female donor with papillary thyroid cancer or a benign thyroid nodule (not recorded which). Some clones in this sample may be carry-over from other donors' samples.

CDR3 in DNA: TGTGCCAGCAGCCAAATGGGACACTTAACCTACGAGCAGTACTTC. Translation gives CASSQMGHLTYEQYF. This chain uses TRBV3-1 with TRBJ2-7, with a possible D match to TRBD1 (6 bases). V gave up 2 bases and J gave up 2 bases, with 13 bases separating them. This CDR3 contains 15 residues. CDR1 and CDR2 from the germline V gene are LGHDT and YNNKEL (reference sequence).